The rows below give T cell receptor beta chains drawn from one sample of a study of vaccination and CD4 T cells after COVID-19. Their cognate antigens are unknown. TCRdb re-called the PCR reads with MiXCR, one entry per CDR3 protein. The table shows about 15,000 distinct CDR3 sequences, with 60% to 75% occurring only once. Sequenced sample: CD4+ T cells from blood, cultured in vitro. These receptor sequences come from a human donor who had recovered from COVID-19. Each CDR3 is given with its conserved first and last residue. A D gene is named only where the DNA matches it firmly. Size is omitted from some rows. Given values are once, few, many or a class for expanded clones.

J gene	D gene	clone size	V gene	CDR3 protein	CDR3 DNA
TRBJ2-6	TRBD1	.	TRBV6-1	CASSPLDRAGANVLTF	TGTGCCAGCAGTCCCCTAGACAGGGCTGGGGCCAACGTCCTGACTTTC
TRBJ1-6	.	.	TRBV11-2	CASSPIGVSYNSPLHF	TGTGCCAGCAGCCCCATTGGGGTATCCTATAATTCACCCCTCCACTTT
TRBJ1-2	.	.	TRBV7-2	CASTRAGSAYGYTF	TGTGCCAGCACCAGGGCAGGGTCGGCCTATGGCTACACCTTC
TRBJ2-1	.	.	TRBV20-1	CSASQGYNEQFF	TGCAGTGCTAGTCAAGGGTACAATGAGCAGTTCTTC
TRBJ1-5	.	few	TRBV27	CASSPSRGEYSNQPQHF	TGTGCCAGCAGTCCCTCCAGGGGCGAGTATAGCAATCAGCCCCAGCATTTT
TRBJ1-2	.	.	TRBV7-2	CASSLEAGNMGGYTF	TGTGCCAGCAGCTTAGAGGCAGGGAACATGGGAGGCTACACCTTC
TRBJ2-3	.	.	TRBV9	CASSPTPTDTQYF	TGTGCCAGCAGCCCAACCCCCACAGATACGCAGTATTTT
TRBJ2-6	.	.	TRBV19	CASSIGGLALSGANVLTF	TGTGCCAGTAGTATAGGGGGCCTCGCCCTATCTGGGGCCAACGTCCTGACTTTC
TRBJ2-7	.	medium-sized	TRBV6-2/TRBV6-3	CASSRAPMAYEQYF	TGTGCCAGCAGTCGGGCACCTATGGCCTACGAGCAGTACTTC
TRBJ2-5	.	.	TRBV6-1	CASSRRRGTLQETQYF	TGTGCCAGCAGCCGGAGGAGGGGAACTCTCCAAGAGACCCAGTACTTC
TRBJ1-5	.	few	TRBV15	CATSRVGWGNQPQHF	TGTGCCACCAGCAGAGTCGGGTGGGGCAATCAGCCCCAGCATTTT
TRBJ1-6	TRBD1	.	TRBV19	CASRLQGASYNSPLHF	TGTGCCAGTAGACTCCAGGGGGCGTCGTATAATTCACCCCTCCACTTT
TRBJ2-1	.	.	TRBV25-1	CASSEHGDNEQFF	TGTGCCAGCAGTGAGCACGGAGATAATGAGCAGTTCTTC
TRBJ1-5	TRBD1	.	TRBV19	CASSTGTGNQPQHF	TGTGCCAGTAGTACGGGGACAGGGAATCAGCCCCAGCATTTT
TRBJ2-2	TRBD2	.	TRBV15	CATSRNGGTGELFF	TGTGCCACCAGCAGAAACGGGGGGACCGGGGAGCTGTTTTTT
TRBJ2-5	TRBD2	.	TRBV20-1	CSARLAGGGETQYF	TGCAGTGCTAGACTAGCGGGAGGTGGGGAGACCCAGTACTTC
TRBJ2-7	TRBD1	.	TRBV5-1	CASSWDRGREQYF	TGCGCCAGCAGCTGGGACAGGGGAAGGGAGCAGTACTTC
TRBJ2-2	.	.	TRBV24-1	CATSRGPGELFF	TGTGCCACCTCAAGAGGGCCCGGGGAGCTGTTTTTT
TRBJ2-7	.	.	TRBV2	CASSERVGGYEQYF	TGTGCCAGCAGTGAACGAGTAGGGGGCTACGAGCAGTACTTC
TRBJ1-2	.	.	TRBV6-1	CASSKQEYLYGYTF	TGTGCCAGCAGCAAACAGGAGTACCTCTATGGCTACACCTTC
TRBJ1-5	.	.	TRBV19	CAISNRANNQPQHF	TGTGCCATATCCAACCGGGCCAACAATCAGCCCCAGCATTTT
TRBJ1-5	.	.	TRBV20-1	CSARHKYSNQPQHF	TGCAGTGCTAGACACAAGTATAGCAATCAGCCCCAGCATTTT
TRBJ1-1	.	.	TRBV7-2	CASSSRVANTEAFF	TGTGCCAGCAGCTCGAGGGTTGCGAACACTGAAGCTTTCTTT
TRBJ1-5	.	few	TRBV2	CASNEGSTGHQPQHF	TGTGCCAGCAACGAGGGGTCCACGGGGCATCAGCCCCAGCATTTT
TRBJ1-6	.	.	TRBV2	CATTRVFNSPLHF	TGTGCCACGACGCGGGTCTTTAATTCACCCCTCCACTTT
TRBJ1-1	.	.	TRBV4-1	CASSQDRVTLRMAFF	TGCGCCAGCAGCCAAGATAGGGTCACCCTGAGGATGGCTTTCTTT
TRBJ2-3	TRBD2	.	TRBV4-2	CASSHGLAGGVDTQYF	TGTGCCAGCAGCCACGGACTAGCGGGAGGGGTAGATACGCAGTATTTT
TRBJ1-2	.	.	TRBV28	CASSPSGSNYGYTF	TGTGCCAGCAGCCCATCGGGGTCTAACTATGGCTACACCTTC
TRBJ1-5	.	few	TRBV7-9	CASSLGGFRQPQHF	TGTGCCAGCAGCTTAGGGGGGTTTCGGCAGCCCCAGCATTTT
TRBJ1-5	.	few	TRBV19	CASRPVGDSNQPQHF	TGTGCCAGTAGGCCCGTGGGGGATAGCAATCAGCCCCAGCATTTT
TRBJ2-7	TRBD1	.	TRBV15	CATSRKTGPQYF	TGTGCCACCAGCAGAAAGACAGGGCCGCAGTACTTC
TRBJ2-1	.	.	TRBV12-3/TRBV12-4	CASSRIPNNEQFF	TGTGCCAGCAGCCGCATCCCGAACAATGAGCAGTTCTTC
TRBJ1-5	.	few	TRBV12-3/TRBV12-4	CASRSGLQPQHF	TGTGCCAGCAGATCAGGGTTACAGCCCCAGCATTTT
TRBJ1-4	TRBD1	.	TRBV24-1	CATRATGGSNEKLFF	TGTGCCACCAGGGCCACAGGGGGCTCTAATGAAAAACTGTTTTTT
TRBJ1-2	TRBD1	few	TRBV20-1	CSARWTGINVYTF	TGCAGTGCTAGATGGACAGGGATTAACGTTTACACCTTC
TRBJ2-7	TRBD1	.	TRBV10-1	CASSEAGTAYEQYF	TGCGCCAGCAGTGAGGCCGGGACAGCCTACGAGCAGTACTTC
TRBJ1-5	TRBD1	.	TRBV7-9	CASSRGQGIIDHQPQHF	TGTGCCAGCAGCCGGGGACAGGGGATCATAGATCATCAGCCCCAGCATTTT
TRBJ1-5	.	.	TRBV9	CASSVEGGGPQHF	TGTGCCAGCAGCGTAGAAGGGGGTGGGCCCCAGCATTTT
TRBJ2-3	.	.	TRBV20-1	CSASSLVIPDTQYF	TGCAGTGCTAGTTCACTAGTCATCCCAGATACGCAGTATTTT
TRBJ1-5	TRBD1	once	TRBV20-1	CSASPIQGALQPQHF	TGCAGTGCTAGCCCCATACAGGGGGCATTGCAGCCCCAGCATTTT
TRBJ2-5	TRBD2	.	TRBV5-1	CASFLAGAQETQYF	TGCGCCAGCTTCCTAGCGGGTGCACAAGAGACCCAGTACTTC
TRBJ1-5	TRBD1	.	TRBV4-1	CASSHGQGNQPQHF	TGCGCCAGCAGCCATGGACAGGGGAATCAGCCCCAGCATTTT
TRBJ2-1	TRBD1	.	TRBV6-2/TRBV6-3	CASSYGTAHIF	TGTGCCAGCAGTTACGGGACAGCCCACATCTTC
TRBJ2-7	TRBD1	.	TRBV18	CASSGQGGAYEQYF	TGTGCCAGCTCCGGACAGGGAGGAGCGTACGAGCAGTACTTC
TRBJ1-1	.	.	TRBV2	CASTLGRGNTEAFF	TGTGCCAGCACTTTAGGTAGGGGGAACACTGAAGCTTTCTTT
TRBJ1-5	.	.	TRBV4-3	CASSQEGGNQPQHF	TGCGCCAGCAGCCAAGAAGGGGGCAATCAGCCCCAGCATTTT
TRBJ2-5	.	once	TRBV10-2	CASSEGWGTRRTQYF	TGCGCCAGCAGTGAGGGGTGGGGCACCCGTCGGACCCAGTACTTC
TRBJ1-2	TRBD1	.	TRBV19	CASKPDRAGGGYTF	TGTGCCAGTAAACCCGACAGGGCTGGCGGTGGCTACACCTTC
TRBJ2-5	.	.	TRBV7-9	CASSFSRKRSQAETQYF	TGTGCCAGCAGCTTTTCCAGGAAACGGTCCCAGGCAGAGACCCAGTACTTC
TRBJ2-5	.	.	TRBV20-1	CSARDWGVGGGETQYF	TGCAGTGCTAGAGATTGGGGAGTGGGAGGAGGGGAGACCCAGTACTTC
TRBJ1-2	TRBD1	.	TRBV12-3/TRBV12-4	CASRSTGGDYGYTF	TGTGCCAGCAGATCCACAGGGGGCGACTATGGCTACACCTTC
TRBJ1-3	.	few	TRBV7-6	CASSLARGVGNTIYF	TGTGCCAGCAGCTTAGCCCGAGGTGTTGGAAACACCATATATTTT
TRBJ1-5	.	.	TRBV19	CASSKVGGPNQPQHF	TGTGCCAGTAGTAAAGTGGGGGGGCCCAATCAGCCCCAGCATTTT
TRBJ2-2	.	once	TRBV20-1	CSARDPPGSNTGELFF	TGCAGTGCTAGAGATCCTCCAGGGTCGAACACCGGGGAGCTGTTTTTT
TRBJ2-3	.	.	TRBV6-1	CASSAGTGRHTQYF	TGTGCCAGCAGTGCAGGGACCGGACGACATACGCAGTATTTT
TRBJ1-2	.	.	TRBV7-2	CASSPQEVYGYTF	TGTGCCAGCAGCCCCCAGGAGGTCTATGGCTACACCTTC